The 23 T cell receptor beta chains below all came from one sample that was sequenced in a study of shared clonotypes between healthy human individuals. This table comes from immunoSEQ multiplex PCR, and its TCRdb copy is limited to in-frame clones, with some not included. The table lists approximately 650,000 clones, nearly 97% of them singletons. In the naive CD8 group, cells lacked CD45RO and were positively selected for CCR7, so terminally differentiated effector memory CD45RA+ cells were left out. What was sequenced was naive CD8+ T cells sorted from blood. These receptors were taken from a woman in her twenties or thirties in good health.

The V call is TRBV9, the J call TRBJ2-5; 9 nucleotides match TRBD2. CDR3 length: 16 residues. V lost 0 bases, J lost 5 bases, and 8 bases stayed unmatched. Germline assignment: CDR1 SGDLS and CDR2 YYNGEE. The CDR3 region is CASSVAAGGPWETQYF. DNA for the CDR3: TGTGCCAGCAGCGTAGCGGCGGGAGGGCCGTGGGAGACCCAGTACTTC.

The chain couples TRBV28 to TRBJ1-1, with TRBD1 matching 7 bases. Germline V gene data show CDR1 as MDHEN and CDR2 as SYDVKM. The V segment lost 6 bases and the J segment 5 bases; nucleotides outside the gene matches: 18. The CDR3 totals 17 residues. The CDR3 sequence is CASSPPLGWEGATEAFF. As DNA, the CDR3 is TGTGCCAGCAGCCCCCCTTTAGGGTGGGAGGGGGCGACTGAAGCTTTCTTT.

The chain couples TRBV27 to TRBJ2-1; 9 positions agree with TRBD2. The CDR3 loop spans 15 amino acids. The V segment lost 3 bases and the J segment 1 base; nucleotides outside the gene matches: 1. Germline V gene data show CDR1 as MNHEY and CDR2 as SMNVEV (reference sequence). The CDR3 reads CASSFGLASYNEQFF. The CDR3 DNA sequence: TGTGCCAGCAGTTTCGGACTAGCGTCCTACAATGAGCAGTTCTTC.

This rearrangement joins TRBV11-2 to TRBJ2-7; TRBD2 matches at 10 bases. The trim removed 10 bases at V and 0 bases at J, leaving 0 bases unmatched. This CDR3 spans 12 amino acids. Germline assignment: CDR1 SGHAT and CDR2 FQNNGV. The CDR3 loop reads CATSGSSYEQYF. The CDR3 DNA reads TGTGCCACTAGCGGGAGCTCCTACGAGCAGTACTTC.

This chain joins TRBV28 and TRBJ1-2, with D unclear. The V and J ends lost 4 bases and 4 bases respectively, with 13 bases between them. CDR3 length equals 14 residues. The V gene's germline CDR1 is MDHEN and CDR2 SYDVKM. DNA of the CDR3: TGTGCCAGCAGTTCCGGATCTCTTTTCTATGGCTACACCTTC. It is translated as CASSSGSLFYGYTF.

The genes are TRBV5-1 and TRBJ2-7; 7 bases are a match to TRBD1. This CDR3 has 14 amino acids. Trimming at V came to 0 bases and at J to 5 bases, leaving 5 bases not matched to a gene. The V gene's germline CDR1 is SGHRS and CDR2 YFSETQ. CDR3 residues: CASSLEDRENEQYF. In DNA, the CDR3 is TGCGCCAGCAGCTTGGAAGACAGGGAAAACGAGCAGTACTTC. The whole variable domain, filled in from reference TRBV5-1 and TRBJ2-7, reads KAGVTQTPRYLIKTRGQQVTLSCSPISGHRSVSWYQQTPGQGLQFLFEYFSETQRNKGNFPGRFSGRQFSNSRSEMNVSTLELGDSALYLCASSLEDRENEQYFGPGTRLTVT.

The chain employs TRBV5-1 and TRBJ2-1; 8 nucleotides align to TRBD1. CDR3 length: 14 residues. Germline lookup yields CDR1 SGHRS and CDR2 YFSETQ. J was trimmed by 7 bases and V by 8 bases; bases with no gene match: 11. CDR3 sequence: CASEDRDGVNEQFF. The CDR3 bases are TGCGCCAGTGAGGACAGGGACGGGGTGAATGAGCAGTTCTTC.

The chain joins TRBV29-1 to TRBJ2-5; TRBD2 might be the D (7 bases). Matching the DNA end better, TRBJ2-7 makes the J call doubtful. CDR1 SQVTM and CDR2 ANQGSEA come from the germline V gene. The CDR3 sequence is 12 residues long. Here the CDR3 reads CSVDGGLNEQYF. The CDR3 DNA sequence: TGCAGCGTTGACGGGGGGCTAAACGAGCAGTACTTC.

J is TRBJ2-1 and V is TRBV19; tentative D call: TRBD2 (5 bases). V shed 4 bases and J shed 8 bases, with 15 bases lying between them. Per germline, CDR1 LNHDA and CDR2 SQIVND (reference sequence). The CDR3 is made up of 14 amino acids. The CDR3 bases are TGTGCCAGTAGTAATGTCGCTAGCTATCATGAGCAGTTCTTC. This codes for CASSNVASYHEQFF.

The chain's CDR3 is CASSLIAEVARAGELFF. The CDR3, as DNA: TGTGCCAGCAGCTTAATAGCAGAGGTAGCTCGGGCCGGGGAGCTGTTTTTT. The chain combines TRBV7-9 with TRBJ2-2; D is unclear. The CDR3 totals 17 residues. Per germline, CDR1 SEHNR and CDR2 FQNEAQ (reference sequence). V lost 2 bases and J 6 bases, leaving 19 bases between the germline ends.

The rearrangement joins TRBV30 to TRBJ2-7; D might be TRBD1 (6 bases). Germline CDR1 reads GTSNPN; CDR2 reads SVGIG (reference sequence). Trimming removed 2 bases from V and 5 bases from J, with 16 bases in between. The CDR3 spans 14 residues. CDR3 sequence reads: CAWSMSAGVDEQYF. The CDR3 DNA follows: TGTGCCTGGAGTATGTCGGCAGGGGTTGACGAGCAGTACTTC.

The chain is built from TRBV2 and TRBJ2-5; 8 nucleotides agree with TRBD2. CDR3 length equals 12 residues. Germline V gene data show CDR1 as SNHLY and CDR2 as FYNNEI. The CDR3 reads CARGGRGETQYF. In DNA, the CDR3 is TGTGCTCGCGGGGGGAGGGGAGAGACCCAGTACTTC.

Only a few counts were recorded for this clone. The genes are TRBV9 and TRBJ1-2; tentatively, D is TRBD1 (5 bases). The V gene lost 0 bases and the J gene lost 3 bases, with 15 bases spanning the gap. This CDR3 has 16 residues. Germline V gives CDR1 SGDLS, CDR2 YYNGEE. The CDR3 protein is CASSVEGSIPYYGYTF. The CDR3 region has the DNA TGTGCCAGCAGCGTAGAGGGGTCGATCCCCTACTATGGCTACACCTTC.

CDR3 sequence: CASSQDEGSTDTQYF. Written as DNA, the CDR3 is TGTGCCAGCAGCCAAGACGAGGGGAGCACAGATACGCAGTATTTT. The chain has TRBV4-2 and TRBJ2-3, with D possibly called TRBD1 or TRBD2 (5 bases each). Germline V gene lookup returns CDR1 LGHNA and CDR2 YNFKEQ. The CDR3 is 15 residues long. The V and J ends lost 0 bases and 0 bases respectively, with 7 bases between them.

This chain uses TRBV27 with TRBJ2-2; D not certain. The V and J ends lost 2 bases and 4 bases respectively, with 14 bases between them. This CDR3 is 16 amino acids long. Germline V gene sequence: CDR1 MNHEY, CDR2 SMNVEV (reference sequence). The CDR3 here is CASSLTGLTSTGELFF. The CDR3 coding sequence is TGTGCCAGCAGTTTAACGGGCTTGACGAGCACCGGGGAGCTGTTTTTT.

The chain's CDR3 is CASSMTGTTEAFF. The CDR3 DNA is TGTGCCAGCAGTATGACAGGGACCACTGAAGCTTTCTTT. The V and J genes are TRBV25-1 and TRBJ1-1, with 7 bases aligning to TRBD1. Germline CDR1 is MGHDK and CDR2 is SYGVNS. Trimming at V came to 5 bases and at J to 4 bases, leaving 4 bases not matched to a gene. The CDR3 is made up of 13 amino acids.

This sequence joins TRBV27 and TRBJ1-1; TRBD1 might be the D (5 bases). Trimming shortened V by 6 bases and J by 0 bases, and 20 bases separated the two germline ends. The CDR3 sequence is 17 residues long. CDR1 and CDR2 from the germline V gene are MNHEY and SMNVEV (reference sequence). The CDR3 DNA follows: TGTGCCAGCAGATCCCGGGACCTCGGAAGCATGAACACTGAAGCTTTCTTT. Encoded protein: CASRSRDLGSMNTEAFF.

The chain combines TRBV5-4 with TRBJ2-5; no clear D. Germline values: CDR1 SGHNT, CDR2 YYREEE (reference sequence). The ends were cut back, 0 bases at V and 5 bases at J, with 8 bases in the middle. The CDR3 has 13 residues. CDR3 DNA: TGTGCCAGCAGCTTGGAGGTTATGGAGACCCAGTACTTC. Protein sequence: CASSLEVMETQYF.

The chain recombines TRBV28 with TRBJ1-2; D perhaps matches TRBD1 (5 bases). Between the trimmed V and J ends, which lost 4 bases and 4 bases, there was a span of 10 bases. Germline CDR1 reads MDHEN; CDR2 reads SYDVKM. There are 13 residues in the CDR3. Written as DNA, the CDR3 is TGTGCCAGCAGTTCAAACAGGTCCTATGGCTACACCTTC. Its protein product is CASSSNRSYGYTF.

This clone was recorded once. This chain links TRBV7-8 with TRBJ1-3, with D possibly TRBD1 on 6 matching bases. The CDR3 length is 17 residues. With 5 bases removed from V and 3 bases from J, the gap between germline ends came to 20 bases. CDR1 is SGHVS and CDR2 is FQNEAQ in the germline V gene. In DNA form, the CDR3 reads TGTGCCAGCAGCAACGAAATGGGGGGCGCAATTGGAAACACCATATATTTT. Protein: CASSNEMGGAIGNTIYF.

V usage is TRBV27 and J usage is TRBJ2-1; D possibly corresponds to TRBD1 (5 bases). This CDR3 is 13 amino acids long. V lost 4 bases to trimming and J lost 6 bases, with 10 bases between them. CDR1 MNHEY and CDR2 SMNVEV come from the germline V gene (reference sequence). The CDR3 DNA reads TGTGCCAGCAGTTATGACAGCTCCAATGAGCAGTTCTTC. It encodes CASSYDSSNEQFF.

The chain couples TRBV7-3 to TRBJ2-3; TRBD2 might be the D (6 bases). With 1 base removed from V and 4 bases from J, the gap between germline ends came to 6 bases. Germline CDR1 reads SGHTA; CDR2 reads FQGTGA. CDR3 length: 13 amino acids. The CDR3 DNA follows: TGTGCCAGCAGCTTAATAGCGGCAGATACGCAGTATTTT. Its protein product is CASSLIAADTQYF.

The J gene is TRBJ2-3, the V gene TRBV10-1, with 10 bases that match TRBD2. Germline assignment: CDR1 WNHNN and CDR2 SYGVQD (reference sequence). CDR3 length equals 17 residues. V gave up 0 bases and J gave up 0 bases; unmatched junction bases: 3. The CDR3 here is CASSESGTSDSTDTQYF. The CDR3 DNA reads TGCGCCAGCAGTGAGTCCGGGACTAGCGATAGCACAGATACGCAGTATTTT.